These T cell receptor beta chains were read from a single sample in a study of T cells in Graves' hyperthyroidism and ophthalmopathy. TCRdb analysed the multiplex PCR reads with MiXCR anew, one entry per CDR3 protein. This table holds roughly 740,000 distinct CDR3 sequences, over 15% found once. Sequenced: blood. These TCRs come from a man aged 18 to 30 with Graves' hyperthyroidism. Each CDR3 is given with its conserved first and last residue. The D gene is left open where the match is weak.

d_call,v_call,j_call,cdr3_aa
-,TRBV6-1,TRBJ2-7,CASSESLVSYEQYF
-,TRBV6-2/TRBV6-3,TRBJ2-1,CASSYSTNPSHNEQFF
TRBD1,TRBV20-1,TRBJ2-5,CSAFRDRGFQETQYF
-,TRBV24-1,TRBJ2-2,CATNGGWTGELFF
TRBD2,TRBV20-1,TRBJ2-1,CSARDWASGLYEQFF
-,TRBV24-1,TRBJ2-1,CATSDVRVANEQFF
TRBD1,TRBV29-1,TRBJ2-3,CSGTGGTDTQYF
TRBD2,TRBV20-1,TRBJ2-7,CSARDRRTSGKYEQYF
TRBD2,TRBV2,TRBJ2-7,CASTSSGRFGEQYF
TRBD1,TRBV19,TRBJ1-5,CASSSQGAGSNQPQHF
TRBD2,TRBV20-1,TRBJ2-3,CSAPLSGRGTDTQYF